A single sample is the source of the 23 T cell receptor beta chains below, sequenced in a study of cytomegalovirus exposure and HLA in healthy donors. The PCR ran on 60 Vbeta and 13 Jbeta primers. This table comes from immunoSEQ multiplex PCR, and its TCRdb copy is limited to in-frame clones, with some not included. The repertoire includes around 150,000 clones, over 70% of them detected once, and roughly 4.7% sits in the top ten. Input material: PBMCs. These receptor sequences come from a young man in good health and CMV-seronegative.

J is TRBJ2-6 and V is TRBV28; D unclear. The length of the CDR3 is 13 residues. V lost 6 bases to trimming and J lost 3 bases, with 6 bases between them. Germline loops: CDR1 MDHEN, CDR2 SYDVKM. DNA for the CDR3: TGTGCCAGCAGATCACTTGGGGCCAACGTCCTGACTTTC. The encoded protein is CASRSLGANVLTF.

This clone has a handful of counts. CDR3 residues: CASSLSQTNTEAFF. DNA for the CDR3: TGTGCCAGCAGCTTATCACAGACGAACACTGAAGCTTTCTTT. The chain couples TRBV7-2 to TRBJ1-1; no clear D. Germline-derived CDR1 and CDR2 are SGHTA and FQGNSA. The CDR3 has 14 amino acids. V lost 2 bases, J lost 1 base, and 8 bases lay in between.

This clone showed up just a few times. This rearrangement joins TRBV14 to TRBJ1-3; the D is unclear. Germline CDR1 SGHDN, CDR2 FVKESK. The V end lost 1 base, the J end lost 0 bases, and 7 bases lay between the germline ends. This CDR3 has 15 amino acids. The CDR3 nucleotides read TGTGCCAGCAGCCAAGTCCGTCTCTCTGGAAACACCATATATTTT. Amino acid sequence: CASSQVRLSGNTIYF.

The chain recombines TRBV7-2 with TRBJ2-7, with unresolved D. The CDR3 consists of 15 residues. CDR1 is SGHTA, CDR2 FQGNSA, per germline. V lost 4 bases, J lost 4 bases, and 17 bases lay in between. CDR3: CASSSELSIDYEQYF. The CDR3 nucleotides read TGTGCCAGCAGCTCGGAGTTGAGCATAGATTACGAGCAGTACTTC.

V and J are TRBV5-4 and TRBJ1-2; no clear D gene. The CDR3 loop spans 14 amino acids. Trimming left V 2 bases short and J 8 bases short, with 16 bases between. Germline V gene lookup returns CDR1 SGHNT and CDR2 YYREEE (reference sequence). For the CDR3, the DNA is TGTGCCAGCAGCTTTCTGACTTCTCTTGGGGGCTACACCTTC. Translation gives CASSFLTSLGGYTF.

This rearrangement joins TRBV27 to TRBJ2-7, with 8 bases aligning to TRBD2. Germline V gene data show CDR1 as MNHEY and CDR2 as SMNVEV (reference sequence). Germline trimming cut 8 bases from V and 9 bases from J; bases unmatched to any gene: 9. The CDR3 extends over 12 amino acids. CDR3 loop: CASRGGPRGQYF. In DNA, the CDR3 is TGTGCCAGCCGGGGGGGACCAAGAGGGCAGTACTTC.

This sequence joins TRBV18 and TRBJ2-7; perhaps TRBD1 as D (5 bases). The CDR3 runs 13 residues. CDR1 and CDR2 (germline): KGHSH, LQKENI. Trimming shortened V by 3 bases and J by 5 bases, and 11 bases separated the two germline ends. The CDR3 region has the DNA TGTGCCAGCTCACCTGTGAAAGGGGACGAGCAGTACTTC. This codes for CASSPVKGDEQYF.

The chain has TRBV7-9 and TRBJ2-7; D gene ambiguous. Germline V gives CDR1 SEHNR, CDR2 FQNEAQ (reference sequence). V dropped 2 bases and J dropped 2 bases, with 10 bases sitting between them. CDR3 size: 14 residues. This chain's CDR3 is CASSLSIQAYEQYF. CDR3 nucleotides: TGTGCCAGCAGCTTATCAATACAAGCCTACGAGCAGTACTTC.

V is TRBV9 and J is TRBJ1-1; a possible D gene is TRBD1 (5 bases). The CDR3 loop spans 14 amino acids. CDR1 is SGDLS and CDR2 is YYNGEE in the germline V gene. Trimming removed 3 bases from V and 5 bases from J, with 14 bases in between. Written as DNA, the CDR3 is TGTGCCAGCAGCGACAAAGGGGTGGGGACTGAAGCTTTCTTT. This translates into CASSDKGVGTEAFF.

This sequence joins TRBV15 and TRBJ2-3; TRBD1 matches 7 bases. The length of the CDR3 is 15 residues. With 1 base clipped from V and 1 base from J, the junction kept 2 bases outside the gene matches. The germline gives CDR1 LNHNV, CDR2 YYDKDF (reference sequence). The CDR3 DNA reads as TGTGCCACCAGCAGAGCTACAGGGGGCACAGATACGCAGTATTTT. Translation gives CATSRATGGTDTQYF.

The chain combines TRBV11-2 with TRBJ1-1; a weak D match, TRBD1 (5 bases). Germline V CDR1 and CDR2: SGHAT, FQNNGV. The V gene lost 5 bases and the J gene lost 4 bases, with 14 bases spanning the gap. The length of the CDR3 is 14 residues. The CDR3 spells CASSLRGGITEAFF. The CDR3 DNA is TGTGCCAGCAGCCTGCGGGGGGGGATCACTGAAGCTTTCTTT. The whole variable domain, filled in from reference TRBV11-2 and TRBJ1-1, reads EAGVAQSPRYKIIEKRQSVAFWCNPISGHATLYWYQQILGQGPKLLIQFQNNGVVDDSQLPKDRFSAERLKGVDSTLKIQPAKLEDSAVYLCASSLRGGITEAFFGQGTRLTVV.

The chain is built from TRBV19 and TRBJ1-2; D not resolved. Trimming shortened V by 2 bases and J by 1 base, and 11 bases separated the two germline ends. CDR3 size: 15 residues. CDR1 is LNHDA and CDR2 is SQIVND in the germline V gene (reference sequence). CDR3 nucleotide sequence: TGTGCCAGTAGTATACGTACGAGCCTTAACTATGGCTACACCTTC. The encoded protein is CASSIRTSLNYGYTF.

This sequence joins TRBV6-6 and TRBJ1-2; D not resolved. The germline gives CDR1 MNHNY, CDR2 SVGAGI (reference sequence). V gave up 2 bases and J gave up 6 bases, with 10 bases separating them. The CDR3 totals 13 residues. DNA of the CDR3: TGTGCCAGCAGTTACCCGACCCGGGATGGCTACACCTTC. It encodes CASSYPTRDGYTF.

The chain combines TRBV2 with TRBJ1-5; perhaps TRBD1 as D (6 bases). This CDR3 comprises 15 residues. The V and J ends lost 8 bases and 0 bases respectively, with 14 bases between them. Looked up from germline, CDR1 is SNHLY and CDR2 is FYNNEI. The DNA for the CDR3 is TGTGCCAGCGGGGGCAGACCTTATAGCAATCAGCCCCAGCATTTT. As protein: CASGGRPYSNQPQHF.

This chain links TRBV7-9 with TRBJ2-7; 9 bases are shared with TRBD1. The germline V gene encodes CDR1 SEHNR and CDR2 FQNEAQ (reference sequence). The CDR3 totals 14 residues. The junction had 5 bases not matched to a gene; V was cut back by 5 bases and J by 3 bases. The DNA for the CDR3 is TGTGCCAGCAGCCCCTCGGGACAGGGCTACGAGCAGTACTTC. Residues: CASSPSGQGYEQYF.

CDR3 sequence: CASSSGILMKYF. The CDR3 DNA sequence: TGTGCCAGCAGCTCCGGGATCCTAATGAAGTACTTC. The chain employs TRBV5-5 and TRBJ2-7; a possible D gene is TRBD2 (5 bases). The CDR3 runs 12 residues. Germline CDR1 and CDR2: SGHKS and YYEKEE (reference sequence). V lost 3 bases and J lost 11, with 15 bases in between.

This chain connects TRBV6-1 to TRBJ2-7; 12 bases agree with TRBD2. V lost 6 bases and J lost 5; bases outside the gene matches: 5. The CDR3 spans 14 residues. CDR1 is MNHNS, CDR2 SASEGT, per germline. CDR3 nucleotide sequence: TGTGCCAGCAGGCTAGCGGGAGGGCCGGACGAGCAGTACTTC. This sequence encodes CASRLAGGPDEQYF.

The chain recombines TRBV9 with TRBJ2-1; 15 bases match TRBD2. The V gene's germline CDR1 is SGDLS and CDR2 YYNGEE. Losses at the gene ends were 3 bases for V and 0 bases for J; bases not matched to a gene: 4. The CDR3 runs 18 residues. This CDR3 reads CASSAGLAGGNSYNEQFF. The CDR3 nucleotides read TGTGCCAGCAGCGCGGGACTAGCGGGGGGCAACTCCTACAATGAGCAGTTCTTC.

The chain carries TRBV19 and TRBJ1-3; 7 positions agree with TRBD1. There are 15 residues in the CDR3. J lost 2 bases, V lost 5 bases, and 6 bases had no gene match. Germline-derived CDR1 and CDR2 are LNHDA and SQIVND (reference sequence). The DNA of the CDR3 is TGTGCCAGTAGTCTTGGGACAGAACCTGGAAACACCATATATTTT. Translated: CASSLGTEPGNTIYF.

This clone was recorded a few times. The V call is TRBV28, the J call TRBJ1-1; no clear D. The germline V gene has CDR1 MDHEN and CDR2 SYDVKM. V gave up 10 bases and J gave up 1 base, with 13 bases separating them. The CDR3 runs to 13 residues. CDR3 amino acids: CATADEGNTEAFF. For the CDR3, the DNA is TGTGCCACCGCGGACGAGGGGAACACTGAAGCTTTCTTT.

This chain links TRBV28 with TRBJ1-3; D is perhaps TRBD1 (6 bases). The germline V and J ends were trimmed by 6 bases and 0 bases, with 15 bases remaining between them. Germline assignment: CDR1 MDHEN and CDR2 SYDVKM. The CDR3 has 16 amino acids. The CDR3 reads CASSQQGSSSGNTIYF. The CDR3 DNA follows: TGTGCCAGCAGCCAACAGGGCTCGTCCTCTGGAAACACCATATATTTT.

V is TRBV5-4 and J is TRBJ2-1; TRBD2 matches at 8 bases. Germline V gene data show CDR1 as SGHNT and CDR2 as YYREEE (reference sequence). This CDR3 is 16 amino acids long. The trim removed 0 bases at V and 5 bases at J, leaving 7 bases unmatched. The CDR3 region is CASSLARRGDHNEQFF. CDR3 DNA: TGTGCCAGCAGCTTGGCCCGGCGGGGGGACCACAATGAGCAGTTCTTC. The full variable domain, rest sourced from reference TRBV5-4 and TRBJ2-1, is ETGVTQSPTHLIKTRGQQVTLRCSSQSGHNTVSWYQQALGQGPQFIFQYYREEENGRGNFPPRFSGLQFPNYSSELNVNALELDDSALYLCASSLARRGDHNEQFFGPGTRLTVL.

The chain recombines TRBV4-1 with TRBJ2-7; D may be TRBD1 (6 bases). From germline, CDR1 is MGHRA and CDR2 YSYEKL. Trimming removed 4 bases from V and 2 bases from J, with 15 bases in between. The CDR3 loop spans 15 amino acids. The CDR3 protein is CASSRTGHPAYEQYF. The CDR3 coding sequence is TGCGCCAGCAGCCGCACAGGGCATCCCGCCTACGAGCAGTACTTC.